This T cell receptor (beta chain) was observed in a study of shared clonotypes between healthy human individuals (dated by TCRdb to 2019 to 2021). Background on the whole study: The cohort included three men and two women between 18 and 49 years of age. To estimate repertoire size and how much clonotypes are shared between individuals, the study performed deep sequencing of blood TCR repertoires from 4 to 6 healthy adults. To increase sequencing depth and limit assay-specific biases, TCR repertoire library preparation and sequencing were carried out by different laboratories using diverse techniques. For each donor, CD4 naive and CD4 memory were each given three plates, CD8 naive was given two plates, and CD8 memory was given one plate. Between about 0.94 and 10 billion PBMCs per donor were obtained by leukapheresis. Study-wide conclusions, independent of this receptor: Estimated clonotype richness was generally larger for naive than for memory subsets. Only blood was sampled, and tissue TCR repertoires likely differ from those in blood. About 4.5% of naive CD4, 3% to 3.5% of naive CD8, approximately 2.2% of memory CD4, and about 0.4% of memory CD8 clonotypes were shared across several donors. Rarefaction of sorted-subset datasets indicated incomplete sequencing despite the large sequencing depth. The genetic and exposure-history diversity represented was limited by the small number of donors. Based on pairwise subsampling, the degree of clonotype sharing among donors was expected to be affected by sequencing depth. Higher generation probabilities were observed for clonotypes shared by all four sorted-subset donors than for non-shared clonotypes.

Using the deep immunoSEQ assay, TCR CDR3 regions were amplified from genomic DNA by multiplex PCR. Extracted genomic DNA from each cell subset was distributed evenly across all wells of several immunoSEQ 96-well plates, and each plate was treated as a replicate. Each replicate PCR for sorted subsets received about 0.2 ug genomic DNA, equal to about 30,000 T cell genomes. Purified libraries were measured with a Qubit 3.0 fluorometer, size-checked on a Bioanalyzer 2100, and measured again with the KAPA Library Quantification kit. Every immunoSEQ 96-well plate was sequenced on a separate single-read 150-cycle Illumina NextSeq 550 flow cell. Per the authors' processing: Because the immunoSEQ output held only junctional sequences and lacked quality scores, the filtering could not match the filtering applied to full-length reads. Sequences were annotated with PyIR, a Python wrapper for IgBLAST v1.9, using IMGT germline references to assign V/J genes and CDR3. Reads were removed for weak V/J assignments (E-value above 1e-6), missing CDR3, stop codons, out-of-frame junctions, or ambiguous translated residues. V3J clonotypes were defined as sequences sharing an identical inferred V gene, J gene, and CDR3 amino acid sequence. Percentage overlap between repertoires was calculated by dividing the number of shared unique clonotypes by the size of the smaller repertoire. Repertoire richness was assessed with RTK rarefaction, the Chao1 estimator, and Recon v2.1 estimates of unobserved clonotypes. OLGA was used to compute generation probabilities for all TCRbeta clonotypes that the gDNA method yielded from a handful of donors. TCRdb retrieved this table from immuneACCESS and kept in-frame rearrangements only. Not all clones are present; in checked studies, unresolved V genes account for under half, and no reason is known for the remainder. The DNA gave D and trimming, while V, J and clone size come from that table. The sample profile shows fewer than 3 million clones; about nine tenths of them were found once. Clones ranked in the top ten supply around 0.35% of the sample.

The CDR3 measures 15 amino acids from cysteine to phenylalanine. Left in the record is the CDR3 DNA by itself, 45 bases read in frame from the first base. Between the V and J ends, shortened by 1 base and 0 bases respectively, the junction contains 7 bases. The germline V gene (reference sequence) specifies SGHKS as CDR1 and YYEKEE as CDR2. Healthy HIV-negative adults with no recently reported acute infections or vaccinations were included as donors. Only Caucasian adults living in Nashville, Tennessee, USA were represented among the donors. CD4+ T cells were enriched through magnetic negative selection, after which naive cells were positively selected on CD45RA and the remaining negative fraction served as the memory subset. Blood was obtained by leukapheresis, after which PBMCs were separated by Ficoll-Histopaque density gradient centrifugation and cryopreserved in liquid nitrogen vapor phase. Analytical flow cytometry was used to check the purity and quantity of each magnetically sorted T cell population. Each sorted fraction had its genomic DNA isolated and then quantified by UV absorbance on a Nanodrop 2000c.

In the case of this clone: Its antigen remains undetermined. Nothing much larger sits one base from this clone, and base qualities are not available. Other DNA sequences in this specimen translate into the identical CDR3.

The source is a man younger than 35 in good health. Some clones in this sample may be carry-over from other donors' samples. What was sequenced was naive CD4+ T cells from PBMCs. The cell subset or site label for this specimen denotes: CD45RA+ positively selected. The chain uses TRBV5-5 and TRBJ2-2; TRBD1 is a possible D gene, resting on 6 matching bases. Here the CDR3 is given as CASSLTGTNTGELFF. At the DNA level, the sequence is TGTGCCAGCAGCTTGACAGGGACGAACACCGGGGAGCTGTTTTTT.